These 12 T cell receptor beta chains came from one sample sequenced in a study of shared clonotypes between healthy human individuals. Terminally differentiated effector memory CD45RA+ cells were excluded from the naive CD8 cells, which were CD45RO-negative and positively selected for CCR7. Assay: immunoSEQ multiplex PCR; the TCRdb copy retains only in-frame clones and omits some. Here the sample spans about 1,800,000 clones, roughly 95% being singletons. Sequenced sample: naive CD8+ T cells sorted from blood. All receptors come from a young man in good health.

The V call is TRBV30, the J call TRBJ1-2; possible D gene TRBD1, 6 bases. CDR1 is GTSNPN, CDR2 SVGIG, per germline (reference sequence). The CDR3 length is 13 residues. V lost 1 base to trimming and J lost 6 bases, with 12 bases between them. CDR3: CAWSDYRVHGYTF. CDR3 sequence (DNA): TGTGCCTGGAGTGATTACAGGGTACATGGCTACACCTTC. The entire variable domain, with the rest obtained from reference TRBV30 and TRBJ1-2, is as follows: SQTIHQWPATLVQPVGSPLSLECTVEGTSNPNLYWYRQAAGRGLQLLFYSVGIGQISSEVPQNLSASRPQDRQFILSSKKLLLSDSGFYLCAWSDYRVHGYTFGSGTRLTVV.

The rearrangement joins TRBV28 to TRBJ1-1, with 7 bases fitting TRBD1. Germline assignment: CDR1 MDHEN and CDR2 SYDVKM. V shed 3 bases and J 2 bases; nucleotides not matched to a gene: 12. This CDR3 comprises 17 residues. The CDR3: CASSLRGRSEGNTEAFF. CDR3 bases: TGTGCCAGCAGTTTGAGGGGGCGCTCAGAGGGAAACACTGAAGCTTTCTTT.

With respect to this clone: This CDR3 is also generated by other DNA sequences in the sample. This sequence joins TRBV4-1 and TRBJ2-7; no clear D gene. Looked up from germline, CDR1 is MGHRA and CDR2 is YSYEKL. The CDR3 contains 13 residues. The V gene lost 4 bases and the J gene lost 1 base, with 8 bases spanning the gap. CDR3 DNA sequence: TGCGCCAGCAGCCCCGGTGGGTCCTACGAGCAGTACTTC. Encoded protein: CASSPGGSYEQYF.

The gene calls are TRBV29-1 and TRBJ2-2; no reliable D call. Trimming cost V 3 bases and J 2 bases, with 7 bases left between them. Germline CDR1 is SQVTM and CDR2 is ANQGSEA. This CDR3 has 13 amino acids. The CDR3 region has the DNA TGCAGCGTTGATCTTAGTAACACCGGGGAGCTGTTTTTT. Encoded protein: CSVDLSNTGELFF.

The CDR3 coding sequence is TGCGCCAGCAGCCCAGGGGTGACTAGCGGCTACTCCTACGAGCAGTACTTC. This gives the protein CASSPGVTSGYSYEQYF. This chain joins TRBV4-3 and TRBJ2-7, with 9 bases fitting TRBD2. Germline lookup yields CDR1 LGHNA and CDR2 YSLEER. This CDR3 is built from 17 residues. J lost 0 bases, V lost 4 bases, and 10 bases had no gene match.

Of note for this clone: Additional DNA sequences in this sample encode the identical CDR3. V and J are TRBV9 and TRBJ1-3; D remains unclear. CDR3 length: 16 amino acids. V gave up 0 bases and J gave up 7 bases, with 17 bases separating them. CDR1 is SGDLS, CDR2 YYNGEE, per germline. CDR3 nucleotide sequence: TGTGCCAGCAGCGTAGTCGGGGAAGGACTTGGGAACACCATATATTTT. Its translation is CASSVVGEGLGNTIYF.

The V and J genes are TRBV7-9 and TRBJ1-1; 10 nucleotides match TRBD1. CDR1 is SEHNR, CDR2 FQNEAQ, per germline (reference sequence). The CDR3 contains 16 residues. The junction had 19 bases not matched to a gene; V was cut back by 7 bases and J by 11 bases. The CDR3 loop reads CASIHASQGQGRKAFF. Here the CDR3 DNA reads TGTGCCAGCATTCATGCCTCTCAGGGACAGGGGCGTAAGGCTTTCTTT.

V and J are TRBV30 and TRBJ2-7; a weak D match, TRBD2 (6 bases). This CDR3 is 11 amino acids long. Germline assignment: CDR1 GTSNPN and CDR2 SVGIG (reference sequence). V lost 5 bases to trimming and J lost 5 bases, with 10 bases between them. CDR3 loop: CAWGRSHEQYF. CDR3 DNA: TGTGCCTGGGGGAGGTCTCACGAGCAGTACTTC.

V and J are TRBV4-2 and TRBJ2-7, with D uncertain. CDR1 is LGHNA, CDR2 YNFKEQ, per germline. With 4 bases removed from V and 3 bases from J, the gap between germline ends came to 7 bases. The CDR3 totals 12 residues. The CDR3 DNA reads as TGTGCCAGCAGCCCGGACGGCTACGAGCAGTACTTC. Amino acids: CASSPDGYEQYF.

J is TRBJ2-1 and V is TRBV2; TRBD2 is a possible D gene (6 bases). Trimming took 4 bases from V and 0 from J, leaving 13 bases between them. The germline V gene encodes CDR1 SNHLY and CDR2 FYNNEI. This CDR3 region has 16 residues. The CDR3 DNA follows: TGTGCCAGCAGTGCTCCCCGGGGGTACTCCTACAATGAGCAGTTCTTC. It translates to CASSAPRGYSYNEQFF.

The chain is built from TRBV11-2 and TRBJ2-7; 8 nucleotides align to TRBD1. CDR3 length equals 16 residues. Germline CDR1 and CDR2: SGHAT and FQNNGV. The J segment lost 6 bases and the V segment lost 5 bases, leaving 15 bases of the junction unmatched. CDR3 amino acids: CASSLGPGTGVPEQYF. As DNA, the CDR3 is TGTGCCAGCAGCCTCGGTCCAGGGACAGGCGTCCCCGAGCAGTACTTC. Full variable domain (remainder filled in from reference TRBV11-2 and TRBJ2-7): EAGVAQSPRYKIIEKRQSVAFWCNPISGHATLYWYQQILGQGPKLLIQFQNNGVVDDSQLPKDRFSAERLKGVDSTLKIQPAKLEDSAVYLCASSLGPGTGVPEQYFGPGTRLTVT.

V is TRBV4-1 and J is TRBJ2-5, with 7 bases lining up with TRBD2. Unmatched junction bases numbered 8, after V lost 0 bases and J lost 1 base. Germline V gene data show CDR1 as MGHRA and CDR2 as YSYEKL. The CDR3 has 17 residues. CDR3 DNA sequence: TGCGCCAGCAGCCAAGACCCGGGAGCGGGGTCCCAAGAGACCCAGTACTTC. This sequence encodes CASSQDPGAGSQETQYF.